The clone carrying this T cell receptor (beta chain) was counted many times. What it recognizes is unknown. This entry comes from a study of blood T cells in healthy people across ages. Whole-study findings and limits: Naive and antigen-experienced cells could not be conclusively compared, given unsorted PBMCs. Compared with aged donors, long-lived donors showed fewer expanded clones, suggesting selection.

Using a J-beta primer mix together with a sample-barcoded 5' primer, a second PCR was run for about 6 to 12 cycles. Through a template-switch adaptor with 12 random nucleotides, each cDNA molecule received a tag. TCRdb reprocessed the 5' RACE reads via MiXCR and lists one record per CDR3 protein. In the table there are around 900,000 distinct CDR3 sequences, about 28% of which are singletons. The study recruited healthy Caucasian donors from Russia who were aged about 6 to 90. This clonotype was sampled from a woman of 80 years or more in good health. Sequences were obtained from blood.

For the CDR3, the DNA is TGTGCCAGCAGATCCCCGAGGGCGTCCTACGAGCAGTACTTC. This gives the protein CASRSPRASYEQYF. This chain uses TRBV6-5 with TRBJ2-7; weak D call: TRBD2 (5 bases). Between the trimmed V and J ends, which lost 6 bases and 1 base, there was a span of 13 bases. The CDR3 covers 14 residues. Germline V lookup: CDR1 MNHEY, CDR2 SVGAGI.